The sequence of this T cell receptor beta chain was determined in a study of CD8+CD57+ T cells in acquired aplastic anemia. Regarding the study as a whole: Researchers reported that CD8+ Simpson's diversity was not significantly different in patients versus controls. Roughly 31 CD8+ CDR3 sequences were shared between patients and controls.

This clonotype has only a few counts. Its antigen is as yet unknown. All sequencing subjects had displayed CD8+CD57+ cell expansion on flow cytometry. All participating patients were living with severe acquired aplastic anemia. TCR beta VDJ and CDR3 profiling used genomic DNA as template. Each CDR3 protein gets one entry after TCRdb re-called the reads with MiXCR. The table records roughly 220,000 distinct CDR3 sequences, about 60% of them present only once. The sample consisted of sorted CD4+, CD8+, or CD8+CD57+ T cells (not recorded which) from PBMCs. This sequence originates from a human donor with aplastic anemia.

The CDR3 loop is CASSLNGRYGYEQYF. In DNA form, the CDR3 reads TGCGCCAGCAGCTTGAACGGGCGTTATGGCTACGAGCAGTACTTC. The chain employs TRBV5-1 and TRBJ2-7; D uncertain. Trimming cost V 1 base and J 3 bases, with 14 bases left between them. The germline V gene has CDR1 SGHRS and CDR2 YFSETQ. This CDR3 spans 15 amino acids.